Shown below are 4 T cell receptor beta chains from a single sample sequenced in a study of blood T cell repertoires in COVID-19. This table comes from immunoSEQ multiplex PCR, and its TCRdb copy is limited to in-frame clones, with some not included. The table has some 250,000 clones, about nine tenths seen once. Sequences were obtained from PBMCs or T cells enriched from blood (not recorded which). The receptors were gathered from a man aged 18 to 29 who had recovered from COVID-19.

This chain joins TRBV5-1 and TRBJ2-2; D is possibly TRBD2 (6 bases). This CDR3 region has 16 residues. The V end was cut by 0 bases, the J end by 1 base, with 10 bases between. Germline CDR1 is SGHRS and CDR2 is YFSETQ. This chain's CDR3 is CASSLVPGVNTGELFF. The CDR3 DNA is TGCGCCAGCAGCTTGGTGCCGGGGGTGAACACCGGGGAGCTGTTTTTT.

The rearrangement uses TRBV5-1 and TRBJ2-7; tentatively, D is TRBD1 (5 bases). This CDR3 has 14 amino acids. V lost 0 bases to trimming and J lost 4 bases, with 11 bases between them. Germline values: CDR1 SGHRS, CDR2 YFSETQ. The CDR3 here is CASSLEAGQYEQYF. As DNA, the CDR3 is TGCGCCAGCAGCTTGGAGGCAGGGCAGTACGAGCAGTACTTC.

CDR3 sequence (DNA): TGTGCCAGCAGCCGGAAAACGGGGGGCGTCACTGAAGCTTTCTTT. Its translation is CASSRKTGGVTEAFF. The chain has TRBV28 and TRBJ1-1, with D possibly TRBD1 on 6 matching bases. Trimming took 6 bases from V and 4 from J, leaving 18 bases between them. CDR1 is MDHEN and CDR2 is SYDVKM in the germline V gene. The CDR3 is 15 amino acids.

This rearrangement joins TRBV28 to TRBJ2-3; no clear D. The CDR3 spans 13 residues. V was shortened by 5 bases and J by 3 bases, with 9 bases between the two germline ends. From germline, CDR1 is MDHEN and CDR2 SYDVKM. The CDR3 spells CASSTTATDTQYF. The CDR3 nucleotides are TGTGCCAGCAGTACTACGGCTACAGATACGCAGTATTTT.